This T cell receptor (beta chain) is from a study of lymphopenia after photon versus proton radiotherapy. V lost 6 bases, J lost 8 bases, and 19 bases lay in between. Germline V gives CDR1 SNHLY, CDR2 FYNNEI. The CDR3 is 14 residues long. Of note for this clone: Antigen: not known.

Some clones are missing from TCRdb's copy, which holds only in-frame ones; the method was immunoSEQ multiplex PCR. The table shows approximately 65,000 clones, with about 85% occurring only once. Findings of the study overall: Under photons, naive T cells and diversity fell while effector/memory populations rose. Authors raise, but do not show, better survival with proton therapy. Oligoclonal CD8+ Temra expansion after nadir drove photon patients' diversity drop. In patients who died, overall survival fell as post-nadir TCR diversity dropped more.

The sequence was collected from a man older than 75 with esophageal cancer. The specimen comprised peripheral blood, sampled from a patient treated with proton-based radiotherapy. This chain uses TRBV2 with TRBJ1-1, with D tentatively TRBD1 (5 bases). CDR3 sequence: CASRNQGHSTEAFF. In DNA, the CDR3 is TGTGCCAGCAGGAACCAGGGCCACTCCACGGAAGCTTTCTTT.